A selection of T cell receptor beta chains follows, all from one sample in a study of T cells expressing NK-cell markers. TCRdb reprocessed the 5' RACE reads, keeping one entry per CDR3 protein, no DNA. The sample totals roughly 160,000 distinct CDR3 sequences. Specimen: blood T cells: a sorted CD56 or NKG2C T cell subset, CD4+ or CD8+ T cells, or bulk PBMC T cells (not recorded which). Receptors were obtained from a woman between 18 and 70 years old in good health. The CDR3 runs from the conserved cysteine through the conserved F or W.

j_call v_call cdr3_aa
TRBJ2-1 TRBV25-1 CATTDYNEQFF
TRBJ2-5 TRBV20-1 CSARDKLAGETQYF
TRBJ2-2 TRBV24-1 CATSDSPGTGLLFGTGELFF
TRBJ2-5 TRBV12-5 CASGSSGSETQYF
TRBJ2-1 TRBV6-5 CASSYSIGGIYNEQFF
TRBJ1-1 TRBV10-3 CAISESTLLGNSEAFF
TRBJ1-1 TRBV2 CASSLTGGDTEAFF
TRBJ2-7 TRBV10-3 CAISGGQGSDEQYF
TRBJ2-5 TRBV20-1 CSARGRTGKETQYF
TRBJ2-1 TRBV7-9 CASSLETENEQFF
TRBJ2-2 TRBV6-4 CAEPAGLAGKELFF
TRBJ1-1 TRBV4-1 CASSITWDTEAFF